This T cell receptor (beta chain) was recovered during a study of identical twins. Carrying unique molecular identifiers, the cDNA also gained a universal primer site through template switching. TCRdb processed the 5' RACE reads anew with MiXCR; each CDR3 protein has one entry. The sample holds about 690,000 distinct CDR3 sequences; roughly 6% are singletons and the top ten take roughly 1.6%. CDR1 is SGHDT and CDR2 is YYEEEE in the germline V gene. V lost 4 bases to trimming and J lost 8 bases; unmatched junction nucleotides: 12. This CDR3 has 16 amino acids. This clonotype was seen ten or more times. Its specificity is unknown. Every donor was a healthy Caucasian. Regarding the study as a whole: Whereas memory repertoires showed no such difference, abundant cord blood beta clonotypes carried fewer insertions. Low generation probability was overrepresented in out-of-frame alpha sequences shared by twins.

This TCR was recovered from a man aged 18 to 29 in good health. The rearrangement uses TRBV5-6 and TRBJ1-2; 12 bases are shared with TRBD1. Sequences were obtained from naive T cells sorted from blood. CDR3 region: CASSPLGTGGALGYTF. CDR3 in DNA: TGTGCCAGCAGCCCACTCGGGACAGGGGGCGCATTGGGCTACACCTTC.